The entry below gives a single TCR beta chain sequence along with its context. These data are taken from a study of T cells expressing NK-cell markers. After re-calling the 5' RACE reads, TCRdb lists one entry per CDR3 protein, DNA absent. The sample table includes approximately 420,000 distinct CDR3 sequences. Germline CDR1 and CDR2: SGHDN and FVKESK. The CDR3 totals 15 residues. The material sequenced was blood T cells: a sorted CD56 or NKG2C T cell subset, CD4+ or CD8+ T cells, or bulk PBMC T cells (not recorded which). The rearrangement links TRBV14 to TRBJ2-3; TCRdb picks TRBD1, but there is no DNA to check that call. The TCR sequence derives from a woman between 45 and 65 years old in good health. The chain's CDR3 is CASSQGRRLTDTQYF.